These 8 T cell receptor beta chains originate from one sample sequenced in a study of T cells in Graves' hyperthyroidism and ophthalmopathy. The CDR3 regions of TCR beta were amplified from RNA transcripts. First-round RT-PCR with HTBI primers amplified the TCR CDR3 region. A single record per CDR3 protein comes from TCRdb applying MiXCR to the multiplex PCR reads. The sample carries approximately 330,000 distinct CDR3 sequences, approximately 18% recorded once. The specimen sequenced was blood. Receptor source: a woman between 50 and 59 years old with Graves' hyperthyroidism.

This clonotype has ten or more counts. The chain combines TRBV28 with TRBJ2-7, with unresolved D. Looked up from germline, CDR1 is MDHEN and CDR2 is SYDVKM. This CDR3 spans 14 amino acids. The ends were cut back, 5 bases at V and 2 bases at J, with 13 bases in the middle. This chain's CDR3 is CASSPLRATYEQYF. CDR3 bases: TGTGCCAGCAGTCCCCTTAGGGCGACCTACGAGCAGTACTTC. The complete variable domain, with remaining parts taken from reference TRBV28 and TRBJ2-7, reads DVKVTQSSRYLVKRTGEKVFLECVQDMDHENMFWYRQDPGLGLRLIYFSYDVKMKEKGDIPEGYSVSREKKERFSLILESASTNQTSMYLCASSPLRATYEQYFGPGTRLTVT.

This clonotype has at least ten counts. The genes are TRBV6-1 and TRBJ1-1, with TRBD1 matching over 9 bases. This CDR3 is built from 15 residues. Unmatched junction bases numbered 10, after V lost 6 bases and J lost 5 bases. Looked up from germline, CDR1 is MNHNS and CDR2 is SASEGT. The CDR3, as DNA: TGTGCCAGCAGACCTTCGGACAGGGGTTGGACTGAAGCTTTCTTT. Amino acids: CASRPSDRGWTEAFF.

This clonotype is a singleton in its sample. The V and J genes are TRBV19 and TRBJ1-3; D ambiguous. The CDR3 covers 15 residues. The germline V and J ends were trimmed by 3 bases and 4 bases, with 13 bases remaining between them. The germline V gene has CDR1 LNHDA and CDR2 SQIVND (reference sequence). The CDR3 here is CASSIGQVIGNTIYF. The CDR3 DNA is TGTGCCAGTAGTATCGGCCAGGTGATCGGAAACACCATATATTTT.

This clonotype was picked up one time. V and J are TRBV28 and TRBJ1-1, with D hard to call. The CDR3 is made up of 13 amino acids. The germline V gene encodes CDR1 MDHEN and CDR2 SYDVKM. V gave up 6 bases and J gave up 7 bases, with 15 bases separating them. The chain's CDR3 is CASSGNGRDEAFF. The CDR3 DNA reads as TGTGCCAGCAGCGGGAACGGGAGGGATGAAGCTTTCTTT.

The chain joins TRBV2 to TRBJ2-1; 7 nucleotides line up with TRBD2. Germline assignment: CDR1 SNHLY and CDR2 FYNNEI. CDR3 length: 14 amino acids. V was pared by 8 bases and J by 2 bases, with 6 bases of the junction left unmatched. The CDR3 DNA reads as TGTGCCAGCGGGCTAGCGGCAACCTACAATGAGCAGTTCTTC. Translating it yields CASGLAATYNEQFF.

The chain has TRBV5-8 and TRBJ2-1; 9 bases agree with TRBD1. In germline, CDR1 is SGHTS, CDR2 YDEGEE. This CDR3 has 14 residues. V dropped 4 bases and J dropped 8; count of bases not matched to a gene: 7. For the CDR3, the DNA is TGTGCCAGCAGCACCCCCGGGACAGGGTATGAGCAGTTCTTC. Amino acids: CASSTPGTGYEQFF. Combining the CDR3 with reference TRBV5-8 and TRBJ2-1 gives the whole variable domain EAGVTQSPTHLIKTRGQQATLRCSPISGHTSVYWYQQALGLGLQFLLWYDEGEERNRGNFPPRFSGRQFPNYSSELNVNALELEDSALYLCASSTPGTGYEQFFGPGTRLTVL.

This clonotype appeared many times. This chain uses TRBV7-9 with TRBJ2-3; D is uncertain. Trimming removed 8 bases from V and 0 bases from J, with 3 bases in between. Germline V CDR1 and CDR2: SEHNR, FQNEAQ (reference sequence). The CDR3 has 11 residues. The CDR3 DNA reads TGTGCCAGCGGCAGCACAGATACGCAGTATTTT. Amino acid sequence: CASGSTDTQYF. The entire variable domain, with the rest obtained from reference TRBV7-9 and TRBJ2-3, is as follows: DTGVSQNPRHKITKRGQNVTFRCDPISEHNRLYWYRQTLGQGPEFLTYFQNEAQLEKSRLLSDRFSAERPKGSFSTLEIQRTEQGDSAMYLCASGSTDTQYFGPGTRLTVL.

There are a few counts of this clonotype. This chain connects TRBV7-2 to TRBJ2-7; D remains ambiguous. CDR1 SGHTA and CDR2 FQGNSA come from the germline V gene. Trimming pared 2 bases from V and 5 bases from J, leaving 10 bases between. CDR3 length equals 13 residues. DNA for the CDR3: TGTGCCAGCAGCTTATTTGCGAGCAACGAGCAGTACTTC. Protein sequence: CASSLFASNEQYF. Complete variable domain (other parts from reference TRBV7-2 and TRBJ2-7): GAGVSQSPSNKVTEKGKDVELRCDPISGHTALYWYRQSLGQGLEFLIYFQGNSAPDKSGLPSDRFSAERTGGSVSTLTIQRTQQEDSAVYLCASSLFASNEQYFGPGTRLTVT.